This TCR beta chain was recorded in a study of patients and donors after allogeneic stem cell transplantation. This clonotype was counted only a few times. TCRdb itself ran the RT-PCR reads through MiXCR, one entry per CDR3 protein. The data hold around 150,000 distinct CDR3 sequences, with over 30% observed a single time. CDR3 length: 18 amino acids. The gene calls are TRBV1 and TRBJ1-4; the table gives TRBD1 as D, unverified against the DNA. TRBV1 is an annotated pseudogene. This clonotype was sampled from a human donor who was either an allogeneic HSCT recipient or a stem cell or donor lymphocyte infusion donor (not recorded which). It is not recorded whose cells these are; they may come from a transplant donor. What was sequenced was blood, either unsorted or a sorted T cell fraction (not recorded which). The CDR3 coding sequence is TGCACCAGCAGCCACACTTGGGACAGACAAAATCCTAATGAAAAACTGTTTTTT. Its translation is CTSSHTWDRQNPNEKLFF.